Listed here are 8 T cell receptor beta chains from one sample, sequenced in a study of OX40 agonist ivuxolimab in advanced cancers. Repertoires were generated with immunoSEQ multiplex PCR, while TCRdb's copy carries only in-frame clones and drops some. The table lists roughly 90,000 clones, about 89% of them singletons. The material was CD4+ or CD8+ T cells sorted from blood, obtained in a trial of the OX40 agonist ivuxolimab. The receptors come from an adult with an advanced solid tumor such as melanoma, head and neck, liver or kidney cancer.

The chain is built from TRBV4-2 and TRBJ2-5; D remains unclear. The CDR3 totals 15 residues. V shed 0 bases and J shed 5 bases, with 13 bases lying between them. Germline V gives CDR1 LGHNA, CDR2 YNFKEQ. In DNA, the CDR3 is TGTGCCAGCAGCCAAGAGGATCGTGGGTACGAGACCCAGTACTTC. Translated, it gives CASSQEDRGYETQYF.

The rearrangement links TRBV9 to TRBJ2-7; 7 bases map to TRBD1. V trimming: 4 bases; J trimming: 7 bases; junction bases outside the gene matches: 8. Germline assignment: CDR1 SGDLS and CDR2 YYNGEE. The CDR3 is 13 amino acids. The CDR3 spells CASSPTGLGEQYF. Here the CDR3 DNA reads TGTGCCAGCAGCCCGACAGGGTTGGGAGAGCAGTACTTC.

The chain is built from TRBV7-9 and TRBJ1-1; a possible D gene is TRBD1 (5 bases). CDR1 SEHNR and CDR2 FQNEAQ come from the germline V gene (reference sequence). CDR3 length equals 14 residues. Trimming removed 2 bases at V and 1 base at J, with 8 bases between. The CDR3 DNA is TGTGCCAGCAGCTTAAAGGGGCCGAACACTGAAGCTTTCTTT. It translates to CASSLKGPNTEAFF.

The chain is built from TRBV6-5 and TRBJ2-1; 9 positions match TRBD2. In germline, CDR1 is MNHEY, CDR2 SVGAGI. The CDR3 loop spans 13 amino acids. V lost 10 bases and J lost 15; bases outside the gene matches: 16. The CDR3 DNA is TGTGCCACTCGGGGACTAGCCCCTTTGGGGTTGTTCTTC. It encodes CATRGLAPLGLFF.

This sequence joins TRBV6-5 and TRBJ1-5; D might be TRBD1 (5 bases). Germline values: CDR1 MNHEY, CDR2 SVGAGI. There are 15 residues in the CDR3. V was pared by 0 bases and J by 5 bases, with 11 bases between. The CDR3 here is CASSYSWGGDQPQHF. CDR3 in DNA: TGTGCCAGCAGTTACTCCTGGGGAGGGGATCAGCCCCAGCATTTT.

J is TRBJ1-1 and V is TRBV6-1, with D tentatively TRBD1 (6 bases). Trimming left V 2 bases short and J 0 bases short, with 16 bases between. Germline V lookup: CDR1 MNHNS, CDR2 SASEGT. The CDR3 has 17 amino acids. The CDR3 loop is CASSERRVPGVNTEAFF. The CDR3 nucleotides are TGTGCCAGCAGTGAAAGAAGGGTTCCAGGGGTGAACACTGAAGCTTTCTTT.

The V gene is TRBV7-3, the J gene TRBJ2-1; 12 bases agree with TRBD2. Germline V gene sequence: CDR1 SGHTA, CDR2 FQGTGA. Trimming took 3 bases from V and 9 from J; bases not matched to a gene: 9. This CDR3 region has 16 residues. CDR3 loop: CASSFTGLAGGGEQFF. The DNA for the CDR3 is TGTGCCAGCAGCTTCACCGGGCTAGCGGGAGGGGGTGAGCAGTTCTTC.

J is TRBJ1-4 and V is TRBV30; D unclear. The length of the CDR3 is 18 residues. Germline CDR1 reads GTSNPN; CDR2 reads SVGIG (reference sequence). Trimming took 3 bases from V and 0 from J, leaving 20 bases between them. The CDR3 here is CAWSNVHGRNATNEKLFF. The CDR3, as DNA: TGTGCCTGGAGCAATGTACACGGCAGAAATGCAACTAATGAAAAACTGTTTTTT.